Below are 12 T cell receptor beta chains sequenced from a single sample in a study of post-analysis software for immune sequencing data. General observations from the study: Five TRBV segments, including TRBV5-6, TRBV5-1 and TRBV20-1, were more frequent in patients than controls.

Their specific antigens are unknown. Unique molecular identifiers featured in each of the TCR beta cDNA libraries. TCRdb re-analysed the PCR reads in MiXCR, keeping a single row per CDR3 protein. This sample yields about 460,000 distinct CDR3 sequences, of which roughly 45% are seen a single time; about an eighth belongs to the top ten. The material sequenced was blood. The origin of the receptors is a girl aged 5 to 17 with multiple sclerosis.

The chain uses TRBV28 and TRBJ2-7, with a possible D match to TRBD2 (6 bases). The CDR3 runs to 14 residues. The V gene lost 10 bases and the J gene lost 2 bases, with 18 bases spanning the gap. From germline, CDR1 is MDHEN and CDR2 SYDVKM. The CDR3 protein is CATITAGGAYEQYF. The DNA for the CDR3 is TGTGCCACCATTACGGCCGGAGGGGCCTACGAGCAGTACTTC.

This chain connects TRBV24-1 to TRBJ2-5; the match to TRBD2 covers 9 bases. J was trimmed by 2 bases and V by 1 base; bases with no gene match: 7. Germline-derived CDR1 and CDR2 are KGHDR and SFDVKD. This CDR3 has 17 residues. CDR3 sequence (DNA): TGTGCCACCAGTGATTTTGATTTTCTAGCGGGACAAGAGACCCAGTACTTC. It yields the protein CATSDFDFLAGQETQYF.

The chain recombines TRBV12-3 or TRBV12-4 with TRBJ2-5; D is uncertain. The DNA end favors TRBJ2-7, so the J call may be wrong. This CDR3 region has 14 residues. The CDR3 nucleotides read TGTGCCAGCAGTTTGAGTGGTATTATCTACGAGCAGTACTTC. It yields the protein CASSLSGIIYEQYF.

The gene calls are TRBV29-1 and TRBJ2-5; possibly TRBD1 or TRBD2 for D (5 bases each). V lost 6 bases, J lost 4 bases, and 18 bases lay in between. This CDR3 region has 14 residues. In germline, CDR1 is SQVTM, CDR2 ANQGSEA. CDR3: CSVERGGQGETQYF. The CDR3 nucleotides are TGCAGCGTGGAGCGTGGCGGGCAGGGAGAGACCCAGTACTTC.

This clonotype was detected a few times. The CDR3 loop reads CASSLVKGLDLNTEAFF. The CDR3 DNA sequence: TGTGCCAGCAGCTTAGTTAAGGGACTCGACCTGAACACTGAAGCTTTCTTT. The chain uses TRBV7-2 and TRBJ1-1, with D perhaps matching TRBD1 (5 bases). The germline V gene has CDR1 SGHTA and CDR2 FQGNSA. V dropped 1 base and J dropped 0 bases, with 15 bases sitting between them. CDR3 length equals 17 residues.

The chain carries TRBV20-1 and TRBJ1-5; the D is unclear. Trimming shortened V by 7 bases and J by 1 base, and 14 bases separated the two germline ends. CDR1 and CDR2 (germline): DFQATT, SNEGSKA (reference sequence). There are 14 residues in the CDR3. The CDR3 loop is CSVIGMASNQPQHF. CDR3 in DNA: TGCAGTGTCATCGGGATGGCCAGCAATCAGCCCCAGCATTTT.

The chain couples TRBV6-1 to TRBJ2-4; D remains ambiguous. The J call may not be correct, given that the DNA end is closer to TRBJ2-7. The CDR3 loop spans 15 amino acids. CDR1 is MNHNS, CDR2 SASEGT, per germline. CDR3 nucleotide sequence: TGTGCCAGCAGTGAAGGGGTAGGAAGAATTGGCGAGCAGTACTTC. This gives the protein CASSEGVGRIGEQYF.

In its sample, this clonotype was seen many times. The CDR3 bases are TGCAGCGTTGACCTGACAGGGGGAGAGCAGTTCTTC. Its translation is CSVDLTGGEQFF. The chain employs TRBV29-1 and TRBJ2-1; 9 bases agree with TRBD1. The germline V gene encodes CDR1 SQVTM and CDR2 ANQGSEA. V was clipped by 3 bases and J by 10 bases; unmatched bases: 4. The CDR3 covers 12 residues.

This clonotype was picked up a small number of times. The rearrangement joins TRBV7-3 to TRBJ2-4, with a tentative D call TRBD1 (6 bases). Germline CDR1 and CDR2: SGHTA and FQGTGA. The CDR3 loop spans 16 amino acids. Trimming took off 0 bases at V and 6 bases at J, with 15 bases between the two ends. The CDR3 spells CASSLTAGAPGNIQYF. In DNA form, the CDR3 reads TGTGCCAGCAGCTTAACGGCAGGGGCGCCCGGAAACATTCAGTACTTC.

V is TRBV29-1 and J is TRBJ1-5, with 7 bases matching TRBD1. The V segment lost 6 bases and the J segment 6 bases; nucleotides outside the gene matches: 8. The length of the CDR3 is 13 residues. The germline gives CDR1 SQVTM, CDR2 ANQGSEA. DNA of the CDR3: TGCAGCGTCCAGGGGGGGCGAGGTCAGCCCCAGCATTTT. This sequence encodes CSVQGGRGQPQHF.

The chain couples TRBV7-2 to TRBJ2-7; 8 bases are shared with TRBD1. Germline lookup yields CDR1 SGHTA and CDR2 FQGNSA. This CDR3 spans 15 amino acids. Germline trimming cut 4 bases from V and 3 bases from J; bases unmatched to any gene: 8. The CDR3 nucleotides are TGTGCCAGCAGCTCACCGGGACAGGCGATCTACGAGCAGTACTTC. This encodes CASSSPGQAIYEQYF.

The chain links TRBV7-9 to TRBJ2-6, with D tentatively TRBD2 (5 bases). Germline V gene data show CDR1 as SEHNR and CDR2 as FQNEAQ (reference sequence). The CDR3 consists of 14 residues. The V end was cut by 1 base, the J end by 7 bases, with 8 bases between. The CDR3 loop reads CASSLGGFANVLTF. DNA of the CDR3: TGTGCCAGCAGCTTAGGAGGGTTTGCCAACGTCCTGACTTTC.